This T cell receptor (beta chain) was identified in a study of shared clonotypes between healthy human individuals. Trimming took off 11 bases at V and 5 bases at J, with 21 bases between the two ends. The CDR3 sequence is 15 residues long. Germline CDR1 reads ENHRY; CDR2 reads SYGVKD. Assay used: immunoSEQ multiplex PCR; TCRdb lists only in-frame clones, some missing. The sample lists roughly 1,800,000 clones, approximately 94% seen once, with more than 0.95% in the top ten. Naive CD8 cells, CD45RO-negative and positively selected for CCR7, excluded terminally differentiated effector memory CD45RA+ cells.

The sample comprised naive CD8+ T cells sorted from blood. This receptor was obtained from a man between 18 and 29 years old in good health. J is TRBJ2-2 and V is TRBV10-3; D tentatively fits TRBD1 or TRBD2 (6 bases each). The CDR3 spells CAYQEPGARTGELFF. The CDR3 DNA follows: TGTGCCTACCAGGAGCCGGGGGCAAGGACCGGGGAGCTGTTTTTT.